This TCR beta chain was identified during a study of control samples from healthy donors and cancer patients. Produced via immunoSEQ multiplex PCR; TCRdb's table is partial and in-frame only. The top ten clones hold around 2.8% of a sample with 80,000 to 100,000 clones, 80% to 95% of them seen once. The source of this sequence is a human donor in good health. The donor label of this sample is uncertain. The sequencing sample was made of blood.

CDR3 coding DNA: TGTGCCAGCAGCGGACAGGGGGCTCCCCAAGAGACCCAGTACTTC. This translates into CASSGQGAPQETQYF. V is TRBV9 and J is TRBJ2-5; the match to TRBD1 covers 10 bases. The J segment lost 1 base and the V segment lost 3 bases, leaving 3 bases of the junction unmatched. Germline-derived CDR1 and CDR2 are SGDLS and YYNGEE. The CDR3 totals 15 residues.